This TCR beta chain was recovered during a study of OX40 agonist ivuxolimab in advanced cancers. Autoimmune disease history or systemic immunosuppression meant exclusion. TCRdb keeps only in-frame clones here, not all; method: immunoSEQ multiplex PCR. The sample has roughly 6,000 clones, over 70% seen once. This CDR3 is 18 amino acids long. In germline, CDR1 is LGHNA, CDR2 YSLEER. The V end lost 0 bases, the J end lost 4 bases, and 19 bases lay between the germline ends. V is TRBV4-3 and J is TRBJ2-1; a weak D match, TRBD1 (6 bases). The source material was CD4+ or CD8+ T cells sorted from blood, sampled in a trial of the OX40 agonist ivuxolimab. The TCR sequence derives from an adult with an advanced solid tumor such as melanoma, head and neck, liver or kidney cancer. CDR3 residues: CASSQEFPQQDSYNEQFF. The CDR3, as DNA: TGCGCCAGCAGCCAAGAATTCCCTCAGCAGGACAGTTACAATGAGCAGTTCTTC.